The present entry profiles one T cell receptor beta chain with its context. Its specificity is not known. The record originates from a study of T cell responses to AZD1222 COVID-19 vaccine. After removal of 0 bases from V and 10 bases from J, the junction contained 6 bases not matched to a gene. Germline-derived CDR1 and CDR2 are SGHRS and YFSETQ. This CDR3 is 13 amino acids long. Only in-frame clones appear in the TCRdb table, and some are missing; sequencing was by immunoSEQ multiplex PCR. This repertoire shows about 84,000 clones, 70% to 90% found once; its top ten account for about 10%. Findings and caveats of the study: Vaccine-related CD4 TCRs covered spike, predominating at 160-218 and 743-854. Recipients of AZD1222 seropositive at baseline numbered only six or seven. Donor demographics were predominantly white British with a female majority; clonal diversity may be underestimated. Reportedly, close to half of spike-specific TCRs are directed against unmutated variant regions.

V and J are TRBV5-1 and TRBJ1-2, with TRBD1 matching over 7 bases. The material sequenced was peripheral blood, taken 28 days after the second AZD1222 dose. This clonotype originated in an adult who received the AZD1222 COVID-19 vaccine. The CDR3 loop reads CASSLEGAQDYTF. The DNA for the CDR3 is TGCGCCAGCAGCTTGGAGGGGGCCCAGGACTACACCTTC.